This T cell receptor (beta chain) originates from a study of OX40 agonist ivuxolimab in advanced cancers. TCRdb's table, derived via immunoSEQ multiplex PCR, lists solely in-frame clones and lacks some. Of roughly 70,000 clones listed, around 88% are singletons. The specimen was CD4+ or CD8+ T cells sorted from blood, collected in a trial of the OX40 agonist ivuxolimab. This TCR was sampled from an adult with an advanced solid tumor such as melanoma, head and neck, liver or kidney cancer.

The CDR3 nucleotides read TGTGCCAGCAGTTACGCGAACACTGAAGCTTTCTTT. Encoded protein: CASSYANTEAFF. This chain joins TRBV6-6 and TRBJ1-1; no clear D gene. Trimming pared 2 bases from V and 1 base from J, leaving 2 bases between. This CDR3 has 12 amino acids. Germline V gene data show CDR1 as MNHNY and CDR2 as SVGAGI (reference sequence).